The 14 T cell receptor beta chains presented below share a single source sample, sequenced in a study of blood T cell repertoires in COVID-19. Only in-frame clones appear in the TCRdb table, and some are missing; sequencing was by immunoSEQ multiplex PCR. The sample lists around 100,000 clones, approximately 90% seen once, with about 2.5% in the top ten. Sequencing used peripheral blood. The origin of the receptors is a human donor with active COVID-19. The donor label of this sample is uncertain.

The CDR3, as DNA: TGTGCCAGCAGCTTAGACAGGGTACCTCGTCGGGGCTACACCTTC. It encodes CASSLDRVPRRGYTF. The V call is TRBV7-8, the J call TRBJ1-2, with D possibly matching TRBD1 (6 bases). In germline, CDR1 is SGHVS, CDR2 FQNEAQ. V gave up 1 base and J gave up 8 bases, with 17 bases separating them. This CDR3 comprises 15 residues.

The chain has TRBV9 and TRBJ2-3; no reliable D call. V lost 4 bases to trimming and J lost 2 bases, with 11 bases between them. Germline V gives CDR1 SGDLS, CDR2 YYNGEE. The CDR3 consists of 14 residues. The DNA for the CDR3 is TGTGCCAGCAGCCCCCACTCCGTCACAGATACGCAGTATTTT. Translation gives CASSPHSVTDTQYF.

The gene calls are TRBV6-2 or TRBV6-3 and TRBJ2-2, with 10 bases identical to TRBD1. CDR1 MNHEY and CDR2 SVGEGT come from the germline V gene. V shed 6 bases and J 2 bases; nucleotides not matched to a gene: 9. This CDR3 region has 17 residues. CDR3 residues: CASRPSRDRGNTGELFF. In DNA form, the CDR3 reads TGTGCCAGCAGACCTTCCCGGGACAGGGGAAACACCGGGGAGCTGTTTTTT.

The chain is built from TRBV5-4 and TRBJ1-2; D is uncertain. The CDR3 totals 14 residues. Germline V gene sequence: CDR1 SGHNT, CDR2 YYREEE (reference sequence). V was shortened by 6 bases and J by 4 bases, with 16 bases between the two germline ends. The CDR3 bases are TGTGCCAGCACCACCGGTTCTAACCGCTATGGCTACACCTTC. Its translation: CASTTGSNRYGYTF.

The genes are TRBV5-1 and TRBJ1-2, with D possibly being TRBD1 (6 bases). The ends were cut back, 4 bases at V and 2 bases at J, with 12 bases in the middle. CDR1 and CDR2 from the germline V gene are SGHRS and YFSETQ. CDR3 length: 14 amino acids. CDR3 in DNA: TGCGCCAGCAGCACCGGGACACCAAACTATGGCTACACCTTC. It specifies CASSTGTPNYGYTF. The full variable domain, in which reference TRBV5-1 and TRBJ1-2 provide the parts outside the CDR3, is KAGVTQTPRYLIKTRGQQVTLSCSPISGHRSVSWYQQTPGQGLQFLFEYFSETQRNKGNFPGRFSGRQFSNSRSEMNVSTLELGDSALYLCASSTGTPNYGYTFGSGTRLTVV.

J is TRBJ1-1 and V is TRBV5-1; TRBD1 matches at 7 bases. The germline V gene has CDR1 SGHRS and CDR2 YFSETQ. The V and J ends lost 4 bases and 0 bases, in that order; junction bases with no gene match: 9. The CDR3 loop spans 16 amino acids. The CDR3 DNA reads TGCGCCAGCAGCCTCACGCCGGACAGGTTGAACACTGAAGCTTTCTTT. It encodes CASSLTPDRLNTEAFF.

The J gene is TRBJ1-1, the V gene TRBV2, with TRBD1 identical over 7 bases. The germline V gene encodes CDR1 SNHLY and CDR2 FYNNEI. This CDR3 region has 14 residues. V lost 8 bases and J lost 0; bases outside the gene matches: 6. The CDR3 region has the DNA TGTGCCAGCGTGTTTGGACAGGTGAACACTGAAGCTTTCTTT. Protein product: CASVFGQVNTEAFF. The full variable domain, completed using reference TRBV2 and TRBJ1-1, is EPEVTQTPSHQVTQMGQEVILRCVPISNHLYFYWYRQILGQKVEFLVSFYNNEISEKSEIFDDQFSVERPDGSNFTLKIRSTKLEDSAMYFCASVFGQVNTEAFFGQGTRLTVV.

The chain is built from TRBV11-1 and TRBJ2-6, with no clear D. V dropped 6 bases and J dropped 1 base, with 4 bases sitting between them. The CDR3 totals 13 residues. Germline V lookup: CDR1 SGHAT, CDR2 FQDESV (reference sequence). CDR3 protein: CASRRSGANVLTF. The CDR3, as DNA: TGTGCCAGCAGGAGATCTGGGGCCAACGTCCTGACTTTC. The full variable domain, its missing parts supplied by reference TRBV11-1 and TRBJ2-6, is EAEVAQSPRYKITEKSQAVAFWCDPISGHATLYWYRQILGQGPELLVQFQDESVVDDSQLPKDRFSAERLKGVDSTLKIQPAELGDSAMYLCASRRSGANVLTFGAGSRLTVL.

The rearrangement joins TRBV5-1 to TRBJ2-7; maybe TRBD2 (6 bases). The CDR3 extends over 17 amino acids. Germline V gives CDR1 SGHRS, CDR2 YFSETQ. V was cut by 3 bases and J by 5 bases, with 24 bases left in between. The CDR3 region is CASSSHLRLVAGHEQYF. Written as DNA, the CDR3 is TGCGCCAGCAGCTCACACCTACGACTAGTTGCGGGCCACGAGCAGTACTTC.

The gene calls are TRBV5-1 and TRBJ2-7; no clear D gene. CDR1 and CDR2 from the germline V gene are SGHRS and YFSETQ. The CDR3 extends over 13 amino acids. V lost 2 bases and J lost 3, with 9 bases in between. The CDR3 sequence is CASSFSSGYEQYF. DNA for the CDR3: TGCGCCAGCAGCTTCTCCTCGGGCTACGAGCAGTACTTC. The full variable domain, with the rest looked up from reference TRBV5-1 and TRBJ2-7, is KAGVTQTPRYLIKTRGQQVTLSCSPISGHRSVSWYQQTPGQGLQFLFEYFSETQRNKGNFPGRFSGRQFSNSRSEMNVSTLELGDSALYLCASSFSSGYEQYFGPGTRLTVT.

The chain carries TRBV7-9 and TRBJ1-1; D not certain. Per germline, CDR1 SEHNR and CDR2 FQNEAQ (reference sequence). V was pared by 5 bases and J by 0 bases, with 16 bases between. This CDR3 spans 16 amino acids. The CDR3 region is CASSPLSGVMNTEAFF. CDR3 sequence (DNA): TGTGCCAGCAGCCCCCTATCGGGAGTCATGAACACTGAAGCTTTCTTT.

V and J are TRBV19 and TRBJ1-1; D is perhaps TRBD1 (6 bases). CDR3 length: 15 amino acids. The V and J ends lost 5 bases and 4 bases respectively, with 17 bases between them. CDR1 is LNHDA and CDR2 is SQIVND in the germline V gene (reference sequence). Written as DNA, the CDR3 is TGTGCCAGTAGTCCCCGAGGGAGGGGGAGCACTGAAGCTTTCTTT. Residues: CASSPRGRGSTEAFF.

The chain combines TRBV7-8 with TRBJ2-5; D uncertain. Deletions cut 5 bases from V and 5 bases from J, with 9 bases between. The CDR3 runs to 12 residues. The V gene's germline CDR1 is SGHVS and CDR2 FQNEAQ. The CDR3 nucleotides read TGTGCCAGCAGCCCTGCGTCTGAGACCCAGTACTTC. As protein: CASSPASETQYF.

In DNA form, the CDR3 reads TGTGCCATCAGTGAGCTGGGCGACTCTGGAAACACCATATATTTT. Translating gives CAISELGDSGNTIYF. The rearrangement links TRBV10-3 to TRBJ1-3, with D uncertain. The CDR3 sequence is 15 residues long. Germline V lookup: CDR1 ENHRY, CDR2 SYGVKD. Trimming removed 2 bases from V and 0 bases from J, with 8 bases in between.